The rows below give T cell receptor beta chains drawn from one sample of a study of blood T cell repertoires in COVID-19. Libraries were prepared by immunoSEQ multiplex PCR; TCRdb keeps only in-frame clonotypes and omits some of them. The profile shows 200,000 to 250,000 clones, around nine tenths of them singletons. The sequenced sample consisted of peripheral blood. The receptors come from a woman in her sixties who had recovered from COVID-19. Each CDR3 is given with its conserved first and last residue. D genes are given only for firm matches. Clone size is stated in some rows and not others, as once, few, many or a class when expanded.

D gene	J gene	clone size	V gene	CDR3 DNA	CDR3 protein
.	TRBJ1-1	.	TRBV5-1	TGCGCCAGCAGCGGGGCTGAGAACACTGAAGCTTTCTTT	CASSGAENTEAFF
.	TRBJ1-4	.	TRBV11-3	TGTGCCAGCAGCTGGGGGCCTAATGAAAAACTGTTTTTT	CASSWGPNEKLFF
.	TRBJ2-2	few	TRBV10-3	TGTGCCATCAACCAGGGGCAGAACACCGGGGAGCTGTTTTTT	CAINQGQNTGELFF
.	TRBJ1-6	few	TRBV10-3	TGTGCCATCAGTGAGTCTGGGCAGGGTTTATCGTTTCTCCTCCACTTT	CAISESGQGLSFLLHF
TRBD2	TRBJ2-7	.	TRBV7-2	TGTGCCAGCAGCCCCGGCGGGGGGAGTGAGCAGTACTTC	CASSPGGGSEQYF
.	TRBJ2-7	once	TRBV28	TGTGCCAGCAGTTTAGGAGCCTACGAGCAGTACTTC	CASSLGAYEQYF
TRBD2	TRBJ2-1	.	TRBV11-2	TGTGCCAGCAGCGGAACAGGGTTAGCGGGGTCCTACAATGAGCAGTTCTTC	CASSGTGLAGSYNEQFF
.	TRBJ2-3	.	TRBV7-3	TGTGCCAGCAGCTTTGGTCTAGCAGATACGCAGTATTTT	CASSFGLADTQYF
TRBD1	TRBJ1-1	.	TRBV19	TGTGCCAGTAGTATTCGGGCAGGGGGCACTGAAGCTTTCTTT	CASSIRAGGTEAFF
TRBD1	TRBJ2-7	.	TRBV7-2	TGTGCCAGCAGCTTGTCGGGACAGGTCTCCTACGAGCAGTACTTC	CASSLSGQVSYEQYF
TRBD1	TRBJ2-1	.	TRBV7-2	TGTGCCAGCAGCGTCTACCGGGACAGGGGAAACAATGAGCAGTTCTTC	CASSVYRDRGNNEQFF
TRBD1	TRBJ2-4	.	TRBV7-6	TGTGCCAGCAGCTTTGGCTCTCCGACAGGGGGGCAAAACATTCAGTACTTC	CASSFGSPTGGQNIQYF
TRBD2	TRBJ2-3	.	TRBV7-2	TGTGCCAGCAGTTTTAAGGGTAGCGGGGGGAGCACAGATACGCAGTATTTT	CASSFKGSGGSTDTQYF
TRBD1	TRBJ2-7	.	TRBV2	TGTGCCAGCCTTCTCCGGACAGGGGCATACGAGCAGTACTTC	CASLLRTGAYEQYF
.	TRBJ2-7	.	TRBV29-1	TGCAGCGTCCAGGGCGCCCCATACGAGCAGTACTTC	CSVQGAPYEQYF
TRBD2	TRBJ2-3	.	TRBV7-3	TGTGCCAGCAGCTTAACTGGGGCCAGCGGGGGGCCCTTAGATACGCAGTATTTT	CASSLTGASGGPLDTQYF
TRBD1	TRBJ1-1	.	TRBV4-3	TGCGCCAGCAGCCAAGACTTGGGTTGGCGACAGGGCTCGAGCACTGAAGCTTTCTTT	CASSQDLGWRQGSSTEAFF
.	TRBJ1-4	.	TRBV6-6	TGTGCCAGCAGCCCGATGGAGAAACTGTTTTTT	CASSPMEKLFF
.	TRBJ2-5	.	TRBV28	TGTGCCAGCAGTTTCCCCTCCGAGGAGACCCAGTACTTC	CASSFPSEETQYF
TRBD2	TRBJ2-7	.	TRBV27	TGTGCCAGCAGCGGGGGGACGACCTACGAGCAGTACTTC	CASSGGTTYEQYF
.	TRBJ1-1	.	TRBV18	.	CASSPRQGPTLGTEAFF
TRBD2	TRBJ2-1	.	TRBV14	TGTGCCAGCAGCCAAAGTCTACTAGCGGGGCTAGATGAGCAGTTCTTC	CASSQSLLAGLDEQFF
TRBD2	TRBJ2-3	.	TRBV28	TGTGCCAGCAGTTTCCCAGCGGGGGGCCGGACAGATACGCAGTATTTT	CASSFPAGGRTDTQYF
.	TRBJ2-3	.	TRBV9	TGTGCCAGCAGCATCAGGGTAGGGGCAGATACGCAGTATTTT	CASSIRVGADTQYF
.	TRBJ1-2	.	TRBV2	TGTGCCAGCATTGGAGAGCAGGGGCTAAGGGGCTACACCTTC	CASIGEQGLRGYTF
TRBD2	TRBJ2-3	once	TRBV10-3	TGTGCCATGCGACTAGCGGGGAGCACAGATACGCAGTATTTT	CAMRLAGSTDTQYF
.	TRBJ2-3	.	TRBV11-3	TGTGCCAGCAGCCTCTCAGGGCTCCCCACAGATACGCAGTATTTT	CASSLSGLPTDTQYF
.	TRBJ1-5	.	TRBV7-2	TGTGCCAGCAGCTTAGTCCAGGGGAGCAATCAGCCCCAGCATTTT	CASSLVQGSNQPQHF
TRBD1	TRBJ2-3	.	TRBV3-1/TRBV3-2	TGTGCCAGCAGCCAAGCCGGGACAGGGTTAGATACGCAGTATTTT	CASSQAGTGLDTQYF
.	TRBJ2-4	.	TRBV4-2	TGTGCCAGCAGCCAAGATTCCCCTGGGGTAGCGACGATCACACGGGGCAAAAACATTCAGTACTTC	CASSQDSPGVATITRGKNIQYF
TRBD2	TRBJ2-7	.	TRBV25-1	TGTGCCAGCAGTTTACCCGGGACTAGCGGGGAGCAGTACTTC	CASSLPGTSGEQYF
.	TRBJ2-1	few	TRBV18	TGTGCCAGCTCACCACCGAGTCTAGCGAAAAACAATGAGCAGTTCTTC	CASSPPSLAKNNEQFF
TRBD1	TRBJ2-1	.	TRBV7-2	TGTGCCAGCAGCTTCGACAGGGGATCCTACAATGAGCAGTTCTTC	CASSFDRGSYNEQFF
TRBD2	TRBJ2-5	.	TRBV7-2	TGTGCCAGCAGCCCGGGGGGACTAGCGGGGGGCGGAGAGACCCAGTACTTC	CASSPGGLAGGGETQYF